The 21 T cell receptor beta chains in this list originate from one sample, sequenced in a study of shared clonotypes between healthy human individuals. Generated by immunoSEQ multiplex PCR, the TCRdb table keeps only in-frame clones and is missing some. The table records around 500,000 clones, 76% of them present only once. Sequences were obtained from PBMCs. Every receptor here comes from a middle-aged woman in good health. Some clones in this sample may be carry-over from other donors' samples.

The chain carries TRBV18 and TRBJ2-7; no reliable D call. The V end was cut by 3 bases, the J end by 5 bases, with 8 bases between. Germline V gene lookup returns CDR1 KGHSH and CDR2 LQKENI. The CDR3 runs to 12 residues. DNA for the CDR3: TGTGCCAGCTCACCTAGCCCCGACGAGCAGTACTTC. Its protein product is CASSPSPDEQYF.

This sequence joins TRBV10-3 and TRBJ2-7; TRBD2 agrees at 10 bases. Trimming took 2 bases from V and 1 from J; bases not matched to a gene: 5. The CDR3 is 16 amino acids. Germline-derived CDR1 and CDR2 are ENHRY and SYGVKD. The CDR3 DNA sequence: TGTGCCATCAGTGAGCTAGCGGGAGCCGGGTCCTACGAGCAGTACTTC. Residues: CAISELAGAGSYEQYF.

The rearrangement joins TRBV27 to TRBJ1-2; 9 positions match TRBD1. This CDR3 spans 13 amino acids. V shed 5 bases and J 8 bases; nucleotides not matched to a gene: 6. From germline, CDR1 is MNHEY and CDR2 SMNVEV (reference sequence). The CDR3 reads CASSLHRGQGYTF. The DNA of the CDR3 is TGTGCCAGCAGTCTCCACAGGGGGCAAGGCTACACCTTC.

The CDR3 sequence is CASSLAGDYYGYTF. DNA for the CDR3: TGTGCCAGCAGTTTAGCAGGGGACTACTATGGCTACACCTTC. This sequence joins TRBV27 and TRBJ1-2; possibly TRBD1 for D (6 bases). The CDR3 spans 14 residues. Germline V gene lookup returns CDR1 MNHEY and CDR2 SMNVEV (reference sequence). V was trimmed by 2 bases and J by 3 bases, leaving 10 bases between them.

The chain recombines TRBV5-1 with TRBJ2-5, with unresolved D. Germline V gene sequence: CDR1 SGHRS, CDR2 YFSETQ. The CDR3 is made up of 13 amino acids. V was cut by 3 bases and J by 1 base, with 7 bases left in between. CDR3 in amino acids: CASSWRIQETQYF. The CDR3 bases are TGCGCCAGCAGCTGGCGGATCCAAGAGACCCAGTACTTC.

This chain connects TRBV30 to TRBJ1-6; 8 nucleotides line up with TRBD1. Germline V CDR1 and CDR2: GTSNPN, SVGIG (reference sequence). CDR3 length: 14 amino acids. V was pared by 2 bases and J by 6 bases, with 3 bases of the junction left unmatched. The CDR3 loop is CAWSQDRANSPLHF. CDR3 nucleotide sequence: TGTGCCTGGAGTCAGGACAGGGCTAATTCACCCCTCCACTTT.

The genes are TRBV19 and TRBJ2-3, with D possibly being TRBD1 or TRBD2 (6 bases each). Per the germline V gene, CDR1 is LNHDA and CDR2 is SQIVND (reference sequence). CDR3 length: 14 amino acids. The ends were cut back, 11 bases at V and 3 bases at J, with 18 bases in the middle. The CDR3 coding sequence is TGTGCCCCCGAGGGGGGAGAGTTGACAGATACGCAGTATTTT. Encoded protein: CAPEGGELTDTQYF. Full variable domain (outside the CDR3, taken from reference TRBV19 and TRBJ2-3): DGGITQSPKYLFRKEGQNVTLSCEQNLNHDAMYWYRQDPGQGLRLIYYSQIVNDFQKGDIAEGYSVSREKKESFPLTVTSAQKNPTAFYLCAPEGGELTDTQYFGPGTRLTVL.

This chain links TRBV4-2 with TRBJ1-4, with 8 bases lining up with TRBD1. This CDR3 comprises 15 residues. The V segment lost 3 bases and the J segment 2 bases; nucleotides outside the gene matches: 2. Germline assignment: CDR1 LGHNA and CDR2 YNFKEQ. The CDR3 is CASSQGDRTNEKLFF. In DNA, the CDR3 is TGTGCCAGCAGCCAGGGGGACAGGACTAATGAAAAACTGTTTTTT.

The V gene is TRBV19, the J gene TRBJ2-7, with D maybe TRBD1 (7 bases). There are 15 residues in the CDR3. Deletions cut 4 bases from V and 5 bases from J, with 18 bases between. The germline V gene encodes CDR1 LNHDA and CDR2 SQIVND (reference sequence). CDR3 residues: CASSTGGRGVDEQYF. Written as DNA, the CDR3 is TGTGCCAGTAGTACGGGTGGCAGGGGGGTCGACGAGCAGTACTTC.

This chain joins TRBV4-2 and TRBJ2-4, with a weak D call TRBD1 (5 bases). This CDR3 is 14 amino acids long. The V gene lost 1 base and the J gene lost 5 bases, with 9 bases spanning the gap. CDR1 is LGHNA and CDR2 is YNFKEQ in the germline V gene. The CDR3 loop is CASSQVGAENIQYF. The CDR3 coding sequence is TGTGCCAGCAGCCAAGTAGGGGCAGAAAACATTCAGTACTTC.

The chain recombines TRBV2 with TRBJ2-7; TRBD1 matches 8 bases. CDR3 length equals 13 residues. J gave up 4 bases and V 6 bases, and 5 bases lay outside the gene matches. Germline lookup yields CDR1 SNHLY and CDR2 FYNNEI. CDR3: CASRAGQVYEQYF. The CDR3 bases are TGTGCCAGCAGGGCGGGACAGGTATACGAGCAGTACTTC. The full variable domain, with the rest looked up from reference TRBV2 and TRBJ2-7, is EPEVTQTPSHQVTQMGQEVILRCVPISNHLYFYWYRQILGQKVEFLVSFYNNEISEKSEIFDDQFSVERPDGSNFTLKIRSTKLEDSAMYFCASRAGQVYEQYFGPGTRLTVT.

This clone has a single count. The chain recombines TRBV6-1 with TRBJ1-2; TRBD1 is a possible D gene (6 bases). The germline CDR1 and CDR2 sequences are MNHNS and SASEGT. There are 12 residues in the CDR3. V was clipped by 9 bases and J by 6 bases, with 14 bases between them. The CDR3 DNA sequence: TGTGCCAGTTCCGGGACACCCAATGGCTACACCTTC. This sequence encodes CASSGTPNGYTF.

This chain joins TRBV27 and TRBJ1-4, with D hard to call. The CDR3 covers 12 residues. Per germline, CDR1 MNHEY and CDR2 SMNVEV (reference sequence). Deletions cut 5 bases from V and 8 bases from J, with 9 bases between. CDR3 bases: TGTGCCAGCAGTCCGAATTCGGAAAAACTGTTTTTT. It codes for CASSPNSEKLFF.

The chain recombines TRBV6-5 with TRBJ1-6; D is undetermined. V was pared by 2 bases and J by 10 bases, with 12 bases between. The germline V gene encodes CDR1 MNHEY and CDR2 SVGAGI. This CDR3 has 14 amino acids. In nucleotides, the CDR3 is TGTGCCAGCAGTTACAGCTACGGCGGCTCACCCCTCCACTTT. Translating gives CASSYSYGGSPLHF.

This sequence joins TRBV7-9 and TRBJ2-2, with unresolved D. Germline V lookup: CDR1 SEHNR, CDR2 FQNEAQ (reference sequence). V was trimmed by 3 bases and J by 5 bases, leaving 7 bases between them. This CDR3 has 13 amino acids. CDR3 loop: CASSFRRTGELFF. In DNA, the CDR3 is TGTGCCAGCAGCTTTAGAAGGACCGGGGAGCTGTTTTTT. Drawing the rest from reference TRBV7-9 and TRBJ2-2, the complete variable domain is DTGVSQNPRHKITKRGQNVTFRCDPISEHNRLYWYRQTLGQGPEFLTYFQNEAQLEKSRLLSDRFSAERPKGSFSTLEIQRTEQGDSAMYLCASSFRRTGELFFGEGSRLTVL.

The CDR3 bases are TGCGCCAGCAGCCAACAGGGAGGGGAACAGCCCCAGCATTTT. It is translated as CASSQQGGEQPQHF. V gene TRBV5-1 combines with J gene TRBJ1-5; D possibly corresponds to TRBD1 (6 bases). The CDR3 has 14 amino acids. The germline gives CDR1 SGHRS, CDR2 YFSETQ. V shed 4 bases and J shed 7 bases, with 15 bases lying between them.

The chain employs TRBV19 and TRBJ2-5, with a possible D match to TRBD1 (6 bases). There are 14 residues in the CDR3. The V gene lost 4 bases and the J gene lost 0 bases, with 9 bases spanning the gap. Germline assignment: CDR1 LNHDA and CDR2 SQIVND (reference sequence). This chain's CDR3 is CASSTQGYQETQYF. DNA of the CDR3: TGTGCCAGTAGTACCCAGGGGTACCAAGAGACCCAGTACTTC. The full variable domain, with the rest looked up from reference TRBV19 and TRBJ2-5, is DGGITQSPKYLFRKEGQNVTLSCEQNLNHDAMYWYRQDPGQGLRLIYYSQIVNDFQKGDIAEGYSVSREKKESFPLTVTSAQKNPTAFYLCASSTQGYQETQYFGPGTRLLVL.

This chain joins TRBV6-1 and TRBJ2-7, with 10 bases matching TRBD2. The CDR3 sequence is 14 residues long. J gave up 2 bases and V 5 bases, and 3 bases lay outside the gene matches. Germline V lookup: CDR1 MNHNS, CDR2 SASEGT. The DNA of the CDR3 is TGTGCCAGCAGTTGGACTAGCGGACCCTACGAGCAGTACTTC. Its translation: CASSWTSGPYEQYF.

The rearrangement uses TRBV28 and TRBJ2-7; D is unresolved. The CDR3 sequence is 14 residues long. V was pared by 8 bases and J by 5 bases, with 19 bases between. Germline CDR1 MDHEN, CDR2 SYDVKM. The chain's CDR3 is CASRRPGVGHEQYF. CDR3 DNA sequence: TGTGCCAGCCGTCGGCCAGGAGTTGGGCACGAGCAGTACTTC.

The CDR3 sequence: CASSLSIPRTGGHEQFF. DNA of the CDR3: TGTGCCAGCAGTTTATCCATCCCCCGGACAGGGGGGCATGAGCAGTTCTTC. This chain connects TRBV27 to TRBJ2-1, with 10 bases matching TRBD1. Germline assignment: CDR1 MNHEY and CDR2 SMNVEV (reference sequence). After removal of 0 bases from V and 8 bases from J, the junction contained 10 bases not matched to a gene. This CDR3 contains 17 residues.

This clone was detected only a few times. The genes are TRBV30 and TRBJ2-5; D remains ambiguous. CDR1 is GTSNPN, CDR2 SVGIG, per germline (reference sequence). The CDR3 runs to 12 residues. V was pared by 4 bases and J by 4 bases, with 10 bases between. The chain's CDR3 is CAWTLKGETQYF. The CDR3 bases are TGTGCCTGGACTCTAAAGGGAGAGACCCAGTACTTC.